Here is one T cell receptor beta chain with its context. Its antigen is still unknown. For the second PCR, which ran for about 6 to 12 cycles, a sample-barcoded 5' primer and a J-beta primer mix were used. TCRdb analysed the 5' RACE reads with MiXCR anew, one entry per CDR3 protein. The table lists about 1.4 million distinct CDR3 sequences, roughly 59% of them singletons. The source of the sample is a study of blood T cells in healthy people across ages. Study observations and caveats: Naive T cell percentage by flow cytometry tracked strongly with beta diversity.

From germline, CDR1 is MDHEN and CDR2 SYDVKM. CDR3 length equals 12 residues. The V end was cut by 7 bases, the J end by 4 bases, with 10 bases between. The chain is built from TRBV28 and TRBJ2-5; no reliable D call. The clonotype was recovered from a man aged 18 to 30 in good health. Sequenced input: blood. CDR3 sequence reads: CASKGYPETQYF. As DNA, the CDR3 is TGTGCCAGCAAAGGGTATCCAGAGACCCAGTACTTC.